This T cell receptor beta chain is from a study of graft-versus-host responses after intestinal transplantation. Repertoires were generated with immunoSEQ multiplex PCR, while TCRdb's copy carries only in-frame clones and drops some. Here the sample spans fewer than 25,000 clones, over 75% being singletons. The study's findings and limits: Investigators detected GvH clones in recipient marrow, with some emerging earlier in ileum or blood.

Worth noting for this clone: The antigen is undetermined.

The CDR3 contains 18 residues. From germline, CDR1 is SGHDN and CDR2 FVKESK. V was clipped by 1 base and J by 3 bases; unmatched bases: 9. The sequencing used PBMCs, collected nearly 470 days after intestinal transplant. V gene TRBV14 combines with J gene TRBJ2-1, with 10 bases identical to TRBD2. The TCR sequence derives from a human patient who received an intestinal transplant, so some T cells may come from the graft donor. The CDR3 loop is CASSQVLAGDWRYNEQFF. The CDR3 region has the DNA TGTGCCAGCAGCCAAGTTCTAGCGGGAGACTGGCGCTACAATGAGCAGTTCTTC. The full variable domain, rest sourced from reference TRBV14 and TRBJ2-1, is EAGVTQFPSHSVIEKGQTVTLRCDPISGHDNLYWYRRVMGKEIKFLLHFVKESKQDESGMPNNRFLAERTGGTYSTLKVQPAELEDSGVYFCASSQVLAGDWRYNEQFFGPGTRLTVL.